Shown below are 6 T cell receptor beta chains from a single sample sequenced in a study of early T cells in non-severe SARS-CoV-2 infection. Each CDR3 protein is one row after TCRdb ran MiXCR on the 5' RACE reads. The sample consists of under 65,000 distinct CDR3 sequences, approximately 13% of them appearing once. Sequencing input: whole blood. All receptors come from an adult who was a healthcare worker with PCR-confirmed SARS-CoV-2 infection or an uninfected control (not recorded which).

CDR3 in amino acids: CSARDPYRTDTQYF. The CDR3 DNA is TGCAGTGCTAGAGATCCTTACCGCACAGATACGCAGTATTTT. V usage is TRBV20-1 and J usage is TRBJ2-3; D is ambiguous. The germline V and J ends were trimmed by 0 bases and 1 base, with 8 bases remaining between them. The germline gives CDR1 DFQATT, CDR2 SNEGSKA (reference sequence). The CDR3 consists of 14 residues.

This clonotype was counted only a few times. The DNA for the CDR3 is TGTGCCAGCAGCTTGGGGAGGAACGAGCAGTACTTC. Amino acid sequence: CASSLGRNEQYF. The chain uses TRBV5-6 and TRBJ2-7; the D gene is possibly TRBD2 (5 bases). This CDR3 contains 12 residues. V was cut by 0 bases and J by 5 bases, with 6 bases left in between. From germline, CDR1 is SGHDT and CDR2 YYEEEE.

A single count supports this clonotype. The chain is built from TRBV28 and TRBJ1-4; 8 nucleotides line up with TRBD1. Unmatched junction bases numbered 9, after V lost 4 bases and J lost 8 bases. This CDR3 comprises 15 residues. Germline assignment: CDR1 MDHEN and CDR2 SYDVKM. The CDR3: CASSSIRGRREKLFF. The CDR3 region has the DNA TGTGCCAGCAGTTCCATCAGGGGGCGCCGAGAAAAACTGTTTTTT.

The chain recombines TRBV28 with TRBJ1-3; 8 bases line up with TRBD1. V lost 4 bases to trimming and J lost 3 bases; unmatched junction nucleotides: 5. Germline CDR1 is MDHEN and CDR2 is SYDVKM. This CDR3 is 15 amino acids long. CDR3 sequence reads: CASSYQGAGGNTIYF. DNA for the CDR3: TGTGCCAGCAGTTACCAGGGGGCAGGTGGAAACACCATATATTTT.

This clonotype was found many times. The chain has TRBV29-1 and TRBJ2-2; D is possibly TRBD2 (5 bases). Trimming removed 1 base at V and 5 bases at J, with 8 bases between. The CDR3 length is 13 residues. In germline, CDR1 is SQVTM, CDR2 ANQGSEA. CDR3 DNA: TGCAGCGTTGAAGCCCCGGGGACCGGGGAGCTGTTTTTT. This codes for CSVEAPGTGELFF.

The CDR3 is CASSPQGGAADTQYF. In nucleotides, the CDR3 is TGTGCCAGCAGTCCCCAGGGTGGGGCGGCAGATACGCAGTATTTT. The chain uses TRBV28 and TRBJ2-3; possible D gene TRBD1, 5 bases. V was cut by 5 bases and J by 4 bases, with 16 bases left in between. The germline V gene encodes CDR1 MDHEN and CDR2 SYDVKM. The CDR3 length is 15 residues.